One sample yielded the 3 T cell receptor beta chains listed below, sequenced in a study of cytomegalovirus exposure and HLA in healthy donors. The PCR made use of 60 Vbeta and 13 Jbeta primers. The data were produced by immunoSEQ multiplex PCR, yet TCRdb's version contains in-frame clones alone and is incomplete. The table includes about 59,000 clones, about 77% detected once. Material for sequencing was PBMCs. Receptors were obtained from a man aged 25 to 45 in good health and CMV-seropositive.

This chain links TRBV29-1 with TRBJ2-1; 10 nucleotides match TRBD1. CDR1 is SQVTM and CDR2 is ANQGSEA in the germline V gene. CDR3 length equals 14 residues. J gave up 9 bases and V 7 bases, and 12 bases lay outside the gene matches. Here the CDR3 DNA reads TGCAGCGCAGGCCCCGGGACAGGGGAACGTGAGCAGTTCTTC. Translating it yields CSAGPGTGEREQFF.

The CDR3 spells CASSGEGQPQHF. CDR3 bases: TGTGCCTCTTCAGGGGAGGGTCAGCCCCAGCATTTT. V usage is TRBV30 and J usage is TRBJ1-5; weak D call: TRBD1 (6 bases). V dropped 7 bases and J dropped 6 bases, with 13 bases sitting between them. The CDR3 spans 12 residues. Germline loops: CDR1 GTSNPN, CDR2 SVGIG (reference sequence).

The table lists this clone with a few counts. The CDR3 DNA reads TGTGCCAGCACCCTACGGAGGGCCGGGGAGCTGTTTTTT. Amino acid sequence: CASTLRRAGELFF. V gene TRBV13 combines with J gene TRBJ2-2; D may be TRBD2 (6 bases). The CDR3 runs to 13 residues. Per germline, CDR1 PRHDT and CDR2 FYEKMQ (reference sequence). V was cut by 7 bases and J by 6 bases, with 12 bases left in between.